The rows below give T cell receptor beta chains drawn from one sample of a study of CD8 T cells in ankylosing spondylitis. MiXCR was run by TCRdb on the 5' RACE reads, yielding one entry per CDR3 protein. The table lists more than 150,000 distinct CDR3 sequences, around a sixth of them singletons. The sequenced material came from blood, either unsorted or a sorted T cell fraction (not recorded which). These receptors came from a male donor aged 10-35 years with ankylosing spondylitis or in good health (not recorded which). Both conserved end residues are part of each CDR3. The order of the fields is D gene, J gene, V gene, clone size, CDR3 protein, CDR3 DNA. The D gene is left open where the match is weak. Part of the rows lack a size; the others show once, few, many or a class for expanded clones.

>TRBD2|TRBJ2-1|TRBV20-1|.
CSATGSSGRFGFF
TGCAGTGCTACGGGGTCTAGCGGGAGGTTTGGGTTCTTC
>.|TRBJ2-1|TRBV7-8|.
CASSPQGGGWSYNEQFF
TGTGCCAGCAGTCCCCAGGGGGGGGGTTGGTCCTACAATGAGCAGTTCTTC
>.|TRBJ2-1|TRBV24-1|few
CATSDPGSRDNEQFF
TGTGCCACCAGTGACCCGGGCTCTAGGGACAATGAGCAGTTCTTC
>TRBD1|TRBJ2-1|TRBV12-3/TRBV12-4|many
CASSPGTGRNEQFF
TGTGCCAGCAGTCCCGGGACAGGGCGGAATGAGCAGTTCTTC
>TRBD2|TRBJ2-3|TRBV20-1|many
CSASPRLAGNTDTQYF
TGCAGTGCCAGCCCGCGGCTAGCGGGGAACACAGATACGCAGTATTTT
>.|TRBJ1-6|TRBV3-1|many
CASSQFYSPLHF
TGTGCCAGCAGCCAATTTTACTCACCCCTCCACTTT
>.|TRBJ1-2|TRBV29-1|many
CSVKNPGLGSGYTF
TGCAGCGTGAAAAACCCGGGACTCGGAAGCGGCTACACCTTC
>.|TRBJ2-7|TRBV4-2|many
CASSQGRISYEQYF
TGTGCCAGCAGCCAGGGACGGATCTCCTACGAGCAGTACTTC
>.|TRBJ1-5|TRBV20-1|.
CSAIAKGGRPQHF
TGCAGTGCTATCGCGAAGGGGGGTCGGCCCCAGCATTTT
>.|TRBJ2-5|TRBV6-5|.
CASSPSRRETQYF
TGTGCCAGCAGTCCTAGCCGCCGAGAGACCCAGTACTTC
>TRBD2|TRBJ2-3|TRBV7-9|many
CASSLGSSGSDTQYF
TGTGCCAGCAGCTTAGGGTCTAGCGGATCAGATACGCAGTATTTT
>TRBD1|TRBJ2-7|TRBV19|many
CASTKKQGPSYEQYF
TGTGCCAGCACCAAAAAACAGGGGCCCTCCTACGAGCAGTACTTC
>.|TRBJ1-4|TRBV7-9|many
CASSADRQLFF
TGTGCCAGCAGCGCAGACAGGCAACTGTTTTTT
>TRBD2|TRBJ2-1|TRBV20-1|many
CSARTGTSGRGVEQFF
TGCAGTGCTAGGACAGGAACTAGCGGGAGGGGGGTTGAGCAGTTCTTC
>.|TRBJ2-7|TRBV29-1|few
CSAWGREGYEQYF
TGCAGCGCGTGGGGGCGTGAGGGGTACGAGCAGTACTTC
>TRBD2|TRBJ2-3|TRBV20-1|many
CSASHERERTDTQYF
TGCAGTGCTAGCCACGAGCGGGAGAGGACAGATACGCAGTATTTT
>.|TRBJ1-1|TRBV29-1|.
CSADVDTEAFF
TGCAGCGCTGACGTTGACACTGAAGCTTTCTTT
>.|TRBJ2-7|TRBV6-5|.
CASSPREISYEQYF
TGTGCCAGCAGCCCCAGGGAGATCTCCTACGAGCAGTACTTC
>.|TRBJ2-1|TRBV29-1|.
CSVVLGDHEQFF
TGCAGCGTTGTTTTGGGGGACCATGAGCAGTTCTTC
>TRBD2|TRBJ2-7|TRBV20-1|many
CSASDQTSGYEQYF
TGCAGTGCTAGTGATCAGACTAGCGGCTACGAGCAGTACTTC
>.|TRBJ2-1|TRBV7-9|many
CASSLSTSSNEQFF
TGTGCCAGCAGCTTAAGTACTAGTTCCAATGAGCAGTTCTTC
>TRBD2|TRBJ2-5|TRBV5-1|many
CASSRQGLAGVRQETQYF
TGCGCCAGCAGCCGTCAAGGGCTAGCGGGAGTAAGGCAAGAGACCCAGTACTTC
>TRBD2|TRBJ2-5|TRBV5-1|many
CASSSGTSGRGETQYF
TGCGCCAGCAGCTCCGGGACTAGCGGGAGAGGTGAGACCCAGTACTTC
>TRBD2|TRBJ2-1|TRBV29-1|many
CSGGTSGSNEQFF
TGCAGCGGAGGGACTAGCGGATCCAATGAGCAGTTCTTC
>.|TRBJ2-1|TRBV7-9|many
CASAQHRDKLGNEQFF
TGTGCCAGCGCCCAGCACCGGGACAAACTAGGTAATGAGCAGTTCTTC
>TRBD2|TRBJ2-1|TRBV20-1|many
CSARGSSGSSYNEQFF
TGCAGTGCTAGAGGGTCTAGCGGGAGCTCCTACAATGAGCAGTTCTTC
>.|TRBJ1-4|TRBV20-1|many
CSARVPPTGPIREKLFF
TGCAGTGCTAGAGTGCCGCCGACAGGACCTATTAGGGAAAAACTGTTTTTT
>.|TRBJ1-3|TRBV4-2|few
CASSSEGQNSGNTIYF
TGTGCCAGCAGCTCCGAAGGGCAGAACTCTGGAAACACCATATATTTT
>.|TRBJ2-3|TRBV30|.
CASDWERDTQYF
TGTGCCTCAGACTGGGAGCGGGATACGCAGTATTTT
>TRBD2|TRBJ2-3|TRBV24-1|many
CATSTSGYTDTQYF
TGTGCCACCAGTACTAGCGGGTACACAGATACGCAGTATTTT
>TRBD2|TRBJ2-7|TRBV7-2|many
CASSLVGGGEQYF
TGTGCCAGCAGCTTGGTCGGCGGGGGCGAGCAGTACTTC
>.|TRBJ2-7|TRBV12-3/TRBV12-4|.
CASSLVTYEQYF
TGTGCCAGCAGTTTAGTCACGTACGAGCAGTACTTC
>.|TRBJ2-2|TRBV20-1|many
CSVRDTKNTGELFF
TGCAGTGTCCGGGACACAAAGAACACCGGGGAGCTGTTTTTT
>.|TRBJ1-1|TRBV27|many
CASRGAGWGTEAFF
TGTGCCAGCCGGGGAGCAGGGTGGGGCACTGAAGCTTTCTTT
>TRBD2|TRBJ2-3|TRBV6-1|many
CAGHSGRGGDTQYF
TGTGCCGGGCATAGCGGGAGAGGTGGGGATACGCAGTATTTT
>TRBD1|TRBJ2-7|TRBV4-3|many
CASSQVATGGYEQYF
TGCGCCAGCAGCCAAGTTGCGACAGGGGGCTACGAGCAGTACTTC
>.|TRBJ2-1|TRBV14|many
CASSANRGNEQFF
TGTGCCAGCTCGGCAAACCGAGGGAATGAGCAGTTCTTC
>.|TRBJ1-2|TRBV27|.
CASSLSIRGHYGYTF
TGTGCCAGCAGTTTATCGATCAGGGGCCACTATGGCTACACCTTC
>.|TRBJ1-5|TRBV6-2/TRBV6-3|many
CAPPGVGATNQPQHF
TGTGCCCCCCCAGGCGTGGGGGCTACCAATCAGCCCCAGCATTTT
>.|TRBJ2-1|TRBV2|many
CASSEGLRGYNEQFF
TGTGCCAGCAGTGAAGGGCTACGGGGTTACAATGAGCAGTTCTTC
>TRBD1|TRBJ2-7|TRBV19|many
CASSPGQGHLLEQYF
TGTGCCAGTAGTCCCGGACAGGGGCACCTTCTGGAGCAGTACTTC
>.|TRBJ1-2|TRBV6-5|few
CASSYGNGYTF
TGTGCCAGCAGTTACGGGAATGGCTACACCTTC
>TRBD2|TRBJ2-1|TRBV29-1|.
CSVASGSLTYNEQFF
TGCAGCGTGGCTAGCGGGAGTTTAACCTACAATGAGCAGTTCTTC
>TRBD1|TRBJ1-3|TRBV29-1|many
CSVEGGTGSGNTIYF
TGCAGCGTTGAAGGGGGGACAGGCTCTGGAAACACCATATATTTT
>.|TRBJ2-2|TRBV19|many
CASSIPVGANTGELFF
TGTGCCAGTAGTATCCCCGTGGGAGCGAACACCGGGGAGCTGTTTTTT
>TRBD1|TRBJ2-1|TRBV7-2|few
CASSRTGRSYNEQFF
TGTGCCAGCAGCCGGACAGGTCGCTCCTACAATGAGCAGTTCTTC
>.|TRBJ1-4|TRBV18|many
CASSPATATNEKLFF
TGTGCCAGCTCACCCGCGACTGCAACTAATGAAAAACTGTTTTTT
>TRBD1|TRBJ1-4|TRBV4-1|many
CASSLPGQKEKLFF
TGCGCCAGCAGCCTTCCGGGACAGAAAGAAAAACTGTTTTTT